These T cell receptor beta chains were read from a single sample in a study of blood T cell repertoires in COVID-19. The assay was immunoSEQ multiplex PCR, and TCRdb's table has in-frame clones only and misses some. The sample lists some 260,000 clones, 82% occurring once. Specimen: peripheral blood. These receptors were taken from a woman aged 18 to 35 with acute or convalescent COVID-19. The CDR3 runs from the conserved cysteine through the conserved F or W. The D gene is left open where the match is weak.

d_gene: -
v_gene: TRBV4-1
CDR3aa: CASSLLISAGADTQYF

d_gene: -
v_gene: TRBV4-3
CDR3aa: CASSQDGRGTEAFF

d_gene: TRBD1
v_gene: TRBV5-1
CDR3aa: CASSSTTEGQVFQETQYF

d_gene: -
v_gene: TRBV6-2/TRBV6-3
CDR3aa: CASSYTPGVGVNQPQHF

d_gene: -
v_gene: TRBV18
CDR3aa: CASSPGDQPQHF

d_gene: TRBD2
v_gene: TRBV7-3
CDR3aa: CASSFGLADQETQYF

d_gene: -
v_gene: TRBV2
CDR3aa: CASVDAGTYNEQFF

d_gene: -
v_gene: TRBV7-2
CDR3aa: CASSLDGSTYNEQFF

d_gene: -
v_gene: TRBV6-2/TRBV6-3
CDR3aa: CASSYLGGAYNEQFF

d_gene: TRBD1
v_gene: TRBV20-1
CDR3aa: CSASRQGAGGNQPQHF

d_gene: -
v_gene: TRBV7-8
CDR3aa: CASSRDGDYEQYF

d_gene: -
v_gene: TRBV5-4
CDR3aa: CASSFPGAAGYEQYF

d_gene: -
v_gene: TRBV10-2
CDR3aa: CASSVLTDTQYF

d_gene: -
v_gene: TRBV14
CDR3aa: CASSQEWEYGYTF

d_gene: -
v_gene: TRBV7-9
CDR3aa: CASSPEWQETQYF

d_gene: -
v_gene: TRBV21-1
CDR3aa: CASSKGTSGVYNEQFF

d_gene: TRBD2
v_gene: TRBV30
CDR3aa: CAWSVLLAAEQYF

d_gene: TRBD2
v_gene: TRBV3-1/TRBV3-2
CDR3aa: CASSPGDTSGTYNEQFF

d_gene: -
v_gene: TRBV2
CDR3aa: CATQLGSNNEQFF

d_gene: -
v_gene: TRBV5-1
CDR3aa: CASSLGVNTEAFF

d_gene: -
v_gene: TRBV5-4
CDR3aa: CASSFTADEQFF

d_gene: -
v_gene: TRBV4-1
CDR3aa: CASSQERLSHYEQYF

d_gene: -
v_gene: TRBV18
CDR3aa: CASSPDSLTEQYF

d_gene: TRBD1
v_gene: TRBV29-1
CDR3aa: CSVGQGENQPQHF

d_gene: TRBD2
v_gene: TRBV18
CDR3aa: CASSPLVGGLFSETQYF

d_gene: -
v_gene: TRBV7-9
CDR3aa: CASSLLPRSPYEQYF

d_gene: TRBD2
v_gene: TRBV7-6
CDR3aa: CASSPNLGRGSYEQYF

d_gene: -
v_gene: TRBV7-2
CDR3aa: CASSLTGSLSLSQPQHF

d_gene: -
v_gene: TRBV19
CDR3aa: CASSIDSPGRRVEKLFF

d_gene: TRBD2
v_gene: TRBV25-1
CDR3aa: CASSDFPGLGVGYGELFF

d_gene: -
v_gene: TRBV4-2
CDR3aa: CASSQTSTYEQYF

d_gene: TRBD2
v_gene: TRBV3-1/TRBV3-2
CDR3aa: CASSPFLADNEQFF

d_gene: TRBD1
v_gene: TRBV30
CDR3aa: CAWSKGQANYGYTF

d_gene: -
v_gene: TRBV7-9
CDR3aa: CARTRREDSYNEQFF